This T cell receptor (beta chain) was captured in a study of blood T cell repertoires in COVID-19. Looking at the study overall: Acute-phase and convalescent COVID-19 samples originated in the United States, Italy and Spain. The cDNA or gDNA used as material had been derived from T cells, B-cell-depleted T cells, or PBMCs.

Per the germline V gene, CDR1 is SGHNT and CDR2 is YYREEE (reference sequence). The CDR3 runs to 13 residues. Trimming shortened V by 0 bases and J by 2 bases, and 6 bases separated the two germline ends. The table lists this clone with a few counts. Authors' analysis steps: The assay estimated nucleated cells by amplifying reference gene primers. Profiled with immunoSEQ multiplex PCR; TCRdb holds only in-frame clones, not every one. V and J calls and clone size follow that table, whereas D and trimming were derived from the DNA. The table lists just over 95,000 clones, 75% to 85% of them singletons. The V call is TRBV5-4, the J call TRBJ2-7, with a possible D match to TRBD2 (6 bases). This receptor was identified in a man aged 60 to 75 with acute or convalescent COVID-19. Sequencing was done on a sample of peripheral blood. The CDR3: CASSLGGTYEQYF. Here the CDR3 DNA reads TGTGCCAGCAGCTTGGGCGGGACCTACGAGCAGTACTTC.